What follows is one TCR beta chain and its context. The data derive from a study of T-cell memory formation after mild COVID-19. TCRdb re-derived calls from the 5' RACE reads in MiXCR, one entry per CDR3 protein. This table holds 140,000 to 150,000 distinct CDR3 sequences, about 5.7% found once. The V end was cut by 0 bases, the J end by 6 bases, with 12 bases between. CDR3 size: 14 residues. The V gene's germline CDR1 is SGHTA and CDR2 FQGNSA. V and J are TRBV7-2 and TRBJ2-7; D possibly corresponds to TRBD2 (7 bases). This sequence was found in an adult woman who had mild COVID-19 (a few samples of this study predate the infection). Cell type and time point are not known. Sequences were obtained from PBMCs or a T cell subset sorted from them (not recorded which). CDR3 in amino acids: CASSLAGGRGEQYF. The CDR3 bases are TGTGCCAGCAGCTTAGCCGGGGGGCGCGGCGAGCAGTACTTC.